This T cell receptor beta chain was recovered during a study of glioma-infiltrating T cells after dendritic cell vaccination. Germline loops: CDR1 LNHDA, CDR2 SQIVND (reference sequence). Between the trimmed V and J ends, which lost 4 bases and 3 bases, there was a span of 10 bases. CDR3 length equals 13 residues. This table comes from immunoSEQ multiplex PCR, and its TCRdb copy is limited to in-frame clones, with some not included. The repertoire holds under 100,000 clones, with about 90% as singletons. The V call is TRBV19, the J call TRBJ2-7; possibly TRBD2 for D (5 bases). The source is a human donor with glioblastoma. The sample was blood, taken before dendritic cell vaccination. The CDR3 reads CASSRERGYEQYF. In DNA, the CDR3 is TGTGCCAGTAGTAGGGAGCGAGGCTACGAGCAGTACTTC.